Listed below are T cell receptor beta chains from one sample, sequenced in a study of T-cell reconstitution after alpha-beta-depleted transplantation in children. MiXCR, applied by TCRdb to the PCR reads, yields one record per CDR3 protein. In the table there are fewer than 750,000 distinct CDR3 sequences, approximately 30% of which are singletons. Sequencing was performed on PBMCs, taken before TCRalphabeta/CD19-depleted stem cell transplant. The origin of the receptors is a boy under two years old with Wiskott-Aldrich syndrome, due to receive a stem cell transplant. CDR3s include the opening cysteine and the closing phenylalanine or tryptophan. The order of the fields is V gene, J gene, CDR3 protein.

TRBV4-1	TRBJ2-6	CASSPGPTGGNSGANVLTF
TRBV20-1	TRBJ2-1	CSARGDRPRQFF
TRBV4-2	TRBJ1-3	CASSPWGGCSGNTIYF
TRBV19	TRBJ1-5	CASSIMAGNQPQHF
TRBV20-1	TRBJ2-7	CSASPRAYEQYF
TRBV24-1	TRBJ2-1	CATMSSIPNEQFF
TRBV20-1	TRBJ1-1	CSASTGGTEAFF
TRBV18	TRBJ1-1	CASSPQGGEMTFF
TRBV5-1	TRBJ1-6	CASSFQDTYNSPLHF
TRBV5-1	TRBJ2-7	CASNAQGAVYEQYF
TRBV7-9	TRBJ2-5	CASRQGGFSYQETQYF
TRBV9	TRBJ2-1	CASSVLAGFTYNEQFF
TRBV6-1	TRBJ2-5	CASTRGGYQETQYF
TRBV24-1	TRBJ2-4	CATRDGDIQYF
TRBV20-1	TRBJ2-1	CSASRSGGLGQFF
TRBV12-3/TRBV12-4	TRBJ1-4	CASSLVAKRLFF
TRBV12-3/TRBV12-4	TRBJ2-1	CASRRGGRVYNEEFF
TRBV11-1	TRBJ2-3	CASSLVGTGKRDTQYF
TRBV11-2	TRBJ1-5	CASSPLRTGGRVNQPQHF
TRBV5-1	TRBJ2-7	CASSPEPTGVSYEQYF
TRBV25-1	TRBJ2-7	CASSDRGTYEQYF
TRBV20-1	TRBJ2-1	CSAPGTSVFSEQFF
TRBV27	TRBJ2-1	CASKSGLGNEQFF
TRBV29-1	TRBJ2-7	CSAVGRAYEQYF
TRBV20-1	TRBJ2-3	CSARVWRNGADTQYF
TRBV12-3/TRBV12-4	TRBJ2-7	CASSRSGPLYEQYF
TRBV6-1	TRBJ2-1	CASRRLGGNEQFF
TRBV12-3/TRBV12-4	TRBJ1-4	CASRTMREKLFF
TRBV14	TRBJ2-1	CASSQDVASGRDNEQFF
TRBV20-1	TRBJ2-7	CSAKFSGGAYEQYF
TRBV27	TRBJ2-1	CASTLPGKEQFF
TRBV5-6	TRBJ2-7	CASSARPGQGATEQYF
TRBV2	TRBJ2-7	CASSGGLAGVYEQYF
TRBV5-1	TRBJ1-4	CASSLKTGGTEKLFF
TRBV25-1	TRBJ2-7	CASSAPTGEVYEQYF
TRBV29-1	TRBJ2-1	CSVEKVGTPNNEQFF
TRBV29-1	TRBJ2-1	CSVEGGFAYNEQFF
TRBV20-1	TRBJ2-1	CSARDQTSGNYNEQFF
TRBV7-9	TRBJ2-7	CASSRAGGNEQYF
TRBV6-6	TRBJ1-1	CASSYGVGRETFF